The present TCR beta chain was sequenced within a study of T cells of healthy individuals. This clonotype was seen many times. One entry per CDR3 protein, called by TCRdb with MiXCR from the 5' RACE reads. The data contain some 39,000 distinct CDR3 sequences, 4.5% of them singletons. This TCR came from a human donor in good health.

In nucleotides, the CDR3 is TGCAGCGTTGCTGGGGATGGCGATACGCAGTATTTT. Translating gives CSVAGDGDTQYF. The chain links TRBV29-1 to TRBJ2-3; D not resolved. This CDR3 comprises 12 residues. Germline-derived CDR1 and CDR2 are SQVTM and ANQGSEA. The V gene lost 4 bases and the J gene lost 6 bases, with 11 bases spanning the gap.